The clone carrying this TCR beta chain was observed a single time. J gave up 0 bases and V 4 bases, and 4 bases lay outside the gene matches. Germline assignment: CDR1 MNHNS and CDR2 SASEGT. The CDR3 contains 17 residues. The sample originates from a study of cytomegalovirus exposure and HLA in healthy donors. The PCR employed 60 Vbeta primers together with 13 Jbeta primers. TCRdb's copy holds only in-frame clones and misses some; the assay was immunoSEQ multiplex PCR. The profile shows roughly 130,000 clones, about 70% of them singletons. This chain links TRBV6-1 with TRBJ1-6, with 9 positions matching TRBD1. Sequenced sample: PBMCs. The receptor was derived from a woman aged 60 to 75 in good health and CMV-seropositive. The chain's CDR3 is CASSGGTGSSYNSPLHF. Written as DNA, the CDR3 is TGTGCCAGCAGTGGGGGGACAGGGAGCTCCTATAATTCACCCCTCCACTTT.